This entry lists 10 T cell receptor beta chains sequenced from one sample in a study of cytomegalovirus exposure and HLA in healthy donors. Primers: 60 Vbeta forward and 13 Jbeta reverse. Assay used: immunoSEQ multiplex PCR; TCRdb lists only in-frame clones, some missing. This table lists about 140,000 clones. Input material: PBMCs. These receptors all come from a man aged 40-49 years in good health and CMV-seronegative.

This sequence joins TRBV4-3 and TRBJ2-2; a weak D match, TRBD1 (6 bases). This CDR3 is built from 16 residues. The V end was cut by 2 bases, the J end by 5 bases, with 15 bases between. Germline loops: CDR1 LGHNA, CDR2 YSLEER. This CDR3 reads CASSQLTGRGTGELFF. For the CDR3, the DNA is TGCGCCAGCAGCCAACTGACAGGCAGGGGTACCGGGGAGCTGTTTTTT.

The chain combines TRBV30 with TRBJ1-1; D is unclear. Trimming took off 0 bases at V and 4 bases at J, with 9 bases between the two ends. Germline V CDR1 and CDR2: GTSNPN, SVGIG (reference sequence). This CDR3 comprises 13 residues. The CDR3 region has the DNA TGTGCCTGGAGTGTAATCTGGGCCACTGAAGCTTTCTTT. Its protein is CAWSVIWATEAFF.

The rearrangement joins TRBV10-3 to TRBJ2-2, with 7 bases identical to TRBD2. The germline gives CDR1 ENHRY, CDR2 SYGVKD. Trimming at V came to 2 bases and at J to 2 bases, leaving 5 bases not matched to a gene. The CDR3 contains 16 residues. In nucleotides, the CDR3 is TGTGCCATCAGTGAGGAGCTAGCGGCAAACACCGGGGAGCTGTTTTTT. Residues: CAISEELAANTGELFF.

V usage is TRBV4-2 and J usage is TRBJ2-1, with D perhaps TRBD1 (6 bases). CDR3 size: 13 residues. Germline CDR1 is LGHNA and CDR2 is YNFKEQ. V lost 8 bases and J lost 5, with 13 bases in between. In nucleotides, the CDR3 is TGTGCCAGCTCCCCGGACAGTAACAATGAGCAGTTCTTC. It is translated as CASSPDSNNEQFF.

V and J are TRBV18 and TRBJ2-5; TRBD1 is a possible D gene (6 bases). This CDR3 spans 15 amino acids. CDR1 and CDR2 from the germline V gene are KGHSH and LQKENI. Trimming shortened V by 1 base and J by 3 bases, and 12 bases separated the two germline ends. The CDR3 DNA reads TGTGCCAGCTCACCACTCCGGGACACCGAAGAGACCCAGTACTTC. The encoded protein is CASSPLRDTEETQYF.

The CDR3 DNA sequence: TGTGCCAGTACCCGTGGGCTAGCGGGGGAGTATACGCAGTATTTT. This codes for CASTRGLAGEYTQYF. This chain connects TRBV19 to TRBJ2-3; 10 nucleotides align to TRBD2. V shed 7 bases, J shed 7 bases, and the junction held 11 bases outside the gene matches. This CDR3 has 15 residues. From germline, CDR1 is LNHDA and CDR2 SQIVND (reference sequence).

The rearrangement links TRBV28 to TRBJ2-7; weak D call: TRBD1 (5 bases). The ends were cut back, 3 bases at V and 2 bases at J, with 11 bases in the middle. Germline values: CDR1 MDHEN, CDR2 SYDVKM. This CDR3 is 14 amino acids long. The CDR3: CASSFGRVPYEQYF. As DNA, the CDR3 is TGTGCCAGCAGTTTCGGCAGGGTACCCTACGAGCAGTACTTC.

This chain links TRBV6-4 with TRBJ2-3, with 7 bases identical to TRBD1. Looked up from germline, CDR1 is MRHNA and CDR2 is SNTAGT. Trimming removed 5 bases from V and 3 bases from J; junction bases left unmatched: 2. CDR3 size: 13 residues. The CDR3 bases are TGTGCCAGCAGTCGGGACAGAACAGATACGCAGTATTTT. Its protein product is CASSRDRTDTQYF.

CDR3 nucleotides: TGTGCCAGCAGCTTGGCCCTAGGGACATACAATGAGCAGTTCTTC. Its translation is CASSLALGTYNEQFF. The V and J genes are TRBV5-6 and TRBJ2-1; TRBD1 might be the D (6 bases). Trimming shortened V by 0 bases and J by 4 bases, and 11 bases separated the two germline ends. Germline V gene data show CDR1 as SGHDT and CDR2 as YYEEEE. The CDR3 runs 15 residues.

About this clone itself: The junction departs from germline at one end; a sequencing error may be responsible. The chain couples TRBV29-1 to TRBJ1-2; no firm D call. Germline CDR1 SQVTM, CDR2 ANQGSEA. There are 11 residues in the CDR3. The DNA of the CDR3 is TGCAGCGTTGAGGTCGTAGGACTAAGCTTCTTT. Translating gives CSVEVVGLSFF.